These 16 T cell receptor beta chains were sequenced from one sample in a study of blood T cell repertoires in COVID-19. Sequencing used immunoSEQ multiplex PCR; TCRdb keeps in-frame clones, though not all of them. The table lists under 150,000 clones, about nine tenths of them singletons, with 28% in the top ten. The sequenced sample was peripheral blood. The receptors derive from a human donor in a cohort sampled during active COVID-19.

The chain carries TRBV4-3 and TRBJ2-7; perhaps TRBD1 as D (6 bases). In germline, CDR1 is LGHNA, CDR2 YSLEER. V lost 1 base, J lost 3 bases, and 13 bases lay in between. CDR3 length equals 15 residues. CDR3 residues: CASSQVLGGNYEQYF. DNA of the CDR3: TGCGCCAGCAGCCAAGTCTTAGGGGGTAACTACGAGCAGTACTTC.

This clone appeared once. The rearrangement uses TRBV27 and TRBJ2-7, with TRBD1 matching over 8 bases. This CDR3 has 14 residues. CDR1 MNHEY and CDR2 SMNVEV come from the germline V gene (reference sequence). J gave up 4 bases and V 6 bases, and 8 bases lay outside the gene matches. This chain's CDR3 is CASSPPNRGYEQYF. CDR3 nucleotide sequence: TGTGCCAGCAGCCCGCCTAACAGGGGGTACGAGCAGTACTTC.

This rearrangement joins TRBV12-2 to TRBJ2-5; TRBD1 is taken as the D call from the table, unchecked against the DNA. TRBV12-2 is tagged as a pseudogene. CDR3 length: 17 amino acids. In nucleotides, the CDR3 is TGTGCAAGTCGCTTAGGAGAGGGACAGGGGGACCAAGAGACCCAGTACTTC. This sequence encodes CASRLGEGQGDQETQYF.

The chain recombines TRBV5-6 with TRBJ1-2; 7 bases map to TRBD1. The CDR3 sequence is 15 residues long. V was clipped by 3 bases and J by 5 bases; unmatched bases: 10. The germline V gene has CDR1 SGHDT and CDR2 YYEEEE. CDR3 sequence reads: CASSSSRQGKYGYTF. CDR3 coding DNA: TGTGCCAGCAGCTCCTCCAGACAGGGAAAGTATGGCTACACCTTC.

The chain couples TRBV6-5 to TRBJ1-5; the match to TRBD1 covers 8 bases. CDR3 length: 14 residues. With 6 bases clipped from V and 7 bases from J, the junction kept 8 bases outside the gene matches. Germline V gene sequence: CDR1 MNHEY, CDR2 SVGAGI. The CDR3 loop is CASSQQGVGQPQHF. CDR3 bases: TGTGCCAGCAGCCAACAGGGGGTGGGGCAGCCCCAGCATTTT.

CDR3 DNA: TGTGCCAGCAGCTTAACCCGGACTAGCGGGGGAAGCTCCTACAATGAGCAGTTCTTC. It is translated as CASSLTRTSGGSSYNEQFF. The V gene is TRBV13, the J gene TRBJ2-1; 13 bases agree with TRBD2. V dropped 2 bases and J dropped 0; count of bases not matched to a gene: 7. The CDR3 sequence is 19 residues long. From germline, CDR1 is PRHDT and CDR2 FYEKMQ (reference sequence).

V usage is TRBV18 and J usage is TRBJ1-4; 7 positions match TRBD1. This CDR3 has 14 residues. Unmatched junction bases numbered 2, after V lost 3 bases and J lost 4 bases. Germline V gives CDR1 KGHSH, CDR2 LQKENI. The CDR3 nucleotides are TGTGCCAGCTCACCGGACAGGAGTAATGAAAAACTGTTTTTT. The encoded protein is CASSPDRSNEKLFF.

The chain's CDR3 is CASSIQGSLANVLTF. The CDR3 DNA sequence: TGCGCCAGCAGCATACAGGGGTCGTTGGCCAACGTCCTGACTTTC. The V gene is TRBV5-1, the J gene TRBJ2-6; the match to TRBD1 covers 7 bases. V trimming: 4 bases; J trimming: 6 bases; junction bases outside the gene matches: 7. CDR3 size: 15 residues. Germline V gene lookup returns CDR1 SGHRS and CDR2 YFSETQ.

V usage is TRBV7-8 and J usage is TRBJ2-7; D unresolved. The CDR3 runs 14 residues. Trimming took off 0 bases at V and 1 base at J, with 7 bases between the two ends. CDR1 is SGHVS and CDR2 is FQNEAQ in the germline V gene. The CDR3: CASSLATTSYEQYF. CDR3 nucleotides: TGTGCCAGCAGCTTAGCGACAACTTCCTACGAGCAGTACTTC.

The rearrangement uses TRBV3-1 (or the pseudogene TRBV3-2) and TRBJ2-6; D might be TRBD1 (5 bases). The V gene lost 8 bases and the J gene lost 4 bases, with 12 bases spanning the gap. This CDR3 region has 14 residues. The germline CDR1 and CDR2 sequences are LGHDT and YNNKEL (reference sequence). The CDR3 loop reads CASCPGPGANVLTF. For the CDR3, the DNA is TGTGCCAGCTGTCCAGGGCCCGGGGCCAACGTCCTGACTTTC.

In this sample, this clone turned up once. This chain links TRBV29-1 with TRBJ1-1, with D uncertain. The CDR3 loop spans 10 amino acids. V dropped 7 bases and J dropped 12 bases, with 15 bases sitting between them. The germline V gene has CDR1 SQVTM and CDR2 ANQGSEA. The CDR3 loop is CSAEESRTFF. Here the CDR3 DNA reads TGCAGCGCCGAGGAGAGTCGGACTTTCTTT.

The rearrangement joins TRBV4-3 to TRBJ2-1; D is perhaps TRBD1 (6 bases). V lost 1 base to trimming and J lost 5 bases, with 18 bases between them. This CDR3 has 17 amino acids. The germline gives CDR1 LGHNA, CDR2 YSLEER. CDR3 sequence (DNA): TGCGCCAGCAGCCAAGCGCCGGCAGGGACAAGAGACAATGAGCAGTTCTTC. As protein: CASSQAPAGTRDNEQFF.

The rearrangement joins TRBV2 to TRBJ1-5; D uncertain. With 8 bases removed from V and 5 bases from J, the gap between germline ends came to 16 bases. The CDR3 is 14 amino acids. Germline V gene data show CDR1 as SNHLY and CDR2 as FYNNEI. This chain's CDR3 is CASAPPGLDQPQHF. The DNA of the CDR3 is TGTGCCAGCGCCCCCCCGGGGTTAGATCAGCCCCAGCATTTT.

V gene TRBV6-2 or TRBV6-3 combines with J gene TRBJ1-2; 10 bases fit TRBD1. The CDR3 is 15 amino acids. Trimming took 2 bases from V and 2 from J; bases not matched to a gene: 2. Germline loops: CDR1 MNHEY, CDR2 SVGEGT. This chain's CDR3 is CASSYRQGANYGYTF. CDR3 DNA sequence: TGTGCCAGCAGTTACAGACAGGGGGCAAACTATGGCTACACCTTC.

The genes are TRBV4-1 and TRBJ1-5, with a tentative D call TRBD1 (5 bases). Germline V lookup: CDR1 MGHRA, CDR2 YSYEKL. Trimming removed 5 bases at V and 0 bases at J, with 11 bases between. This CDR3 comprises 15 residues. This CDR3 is CASSYTTGSNQPQHF. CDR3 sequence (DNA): TGCGCCAGCAGCTACACTACAGGTAGCAATCAGCCCCAGCATTTT.

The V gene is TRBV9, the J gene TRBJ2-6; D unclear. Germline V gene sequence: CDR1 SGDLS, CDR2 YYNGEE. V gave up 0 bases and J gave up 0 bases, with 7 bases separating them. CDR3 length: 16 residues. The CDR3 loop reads CASSVVSFSGANVLTF. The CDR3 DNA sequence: TGTGCCAGCAGCGTAGTTTCATTCTCTGGGGCCAACGTCCTGACTTTC.